This note documents a single TCR beta chain sequence. The sample comes from a study of blood T cell repertoires in COVID-19. About the study: The samples span acute and convalescent COVID-19 from the United States, Italy and Spain. From T cells, B-cell-depleted T cells, or PBMCs came the material, which was cDNA or gDNA.

Per the authors' pipeline: Amplification of reference gene primers provided the estimated nucleated cell counts. The repertoire was sequenced with immunoSEQ multiplex PCR; TCRdb's copy has only in-frame clones and lacks some. V, J and clone size are taken as reported in that table, and D and trimming were inferred from the DNA itself. The table shows 20,000 to 25,000 clones, with approximately 83% occurring only once. Germline V CDR1 and CDR2: MNHEY, SMNVEV (reference sequence). This CDR3 is 16 amino acids long. Unmatched junction bases numbered 8, after V lost 5 bases and J lost 5 bases. The clonotype originates from a man in his sixties or seventies with acute or convalescent COVID-19. The material sequenced was peripheral blood. The chain links TRBV27 to TRBJ1-5; 11 bases are shared with TRBD1. CDR3 protein: CASSPPGQGEYQPQHF. The CDR3 region has the DNA TGTGCCAGCAGTCCTCCGGGACAGGGGGAATATCAGCCCCAGCATTTT.